This T cell receptor beta chain was observed in a study of blood T cell repertoires in COVID-19. V was pared by 6 bases and J by 2 bases, with 5 bases of the junction left unmatched. In germline, CDR1 is MDHEN, CDR2 SYDVKM. The CDR3 contains 15 residues. Profiling relied on immunoSEQ multiplex PCR, and the TCRdb table lists in-frame clones only, not all of them. Found here are about 160,000 clones, 80% to 90% of them singletons; the top ten hold 5.4%. The sequenced sample was peripheral blood. This clonotype was sampled from a woman in her forties or fifties with COVID-19, enrolled during active disease. The chain recombines TRBV28 with TRBJ1-5; 9 bases match TRBD1. CDR3 nucleotide sequence: TGTGCCAGCAGCTTACAGGGGGCGGGCAATCAGCCCCAGCATTTT. Translating gives CASSLQGAGNQPQHF. Combining the CDR3 with reference TRBV28 and TRBJ1-5 gives the whole variable domain DVKVTQSSRYLVKRTGEKVFLECVQDMDHENMFWYRQDPGLGLRLIYFSYDVKMKEKGDIPEGYSVSREKKERFSLILESASTNQTSMYLCASSLQGAGNQPQHFGDGTRLSIL.